This T cell receptor beta chain was captured by sequencing in a study of blood T cell repertoires in COVID-19. Study overall: Collection of acute and convalescent COVID-19 samples took place in the United States, Italy and Spain.

V lost 0 bases and J 0 bases, leaving 10 bases between the germline ends. Germline-derived CDR1 and CDR2 are SGHRS and YFSETQ. The CDR3 is made up of 16 amino acids. Cohort placement rested on clinical history that participants reported themselves. This table comes from immunoSEQ multiplex PCR, and its TCRdb copy is limited to in-frame clones, with some not included. The table includes roughly 200,000 clones, around 85% detected once. The source of this sequence is a man aged 35 to 55 who had recovered from COVID-19. Sequencing used PBMCs or T cells enriched from blood (not recorded which). The V call is TRBV5-1, the J call TRBJ1-3, with D maybe TRBD1 (5 bases). The CDR3 loop reads CASSLGAGYSGNTIYF. As DNA, the CDR3 is TGCGCCAGCAGCTTGGGGGCAGGGTACTCTGGAAACACCATATATTTT.